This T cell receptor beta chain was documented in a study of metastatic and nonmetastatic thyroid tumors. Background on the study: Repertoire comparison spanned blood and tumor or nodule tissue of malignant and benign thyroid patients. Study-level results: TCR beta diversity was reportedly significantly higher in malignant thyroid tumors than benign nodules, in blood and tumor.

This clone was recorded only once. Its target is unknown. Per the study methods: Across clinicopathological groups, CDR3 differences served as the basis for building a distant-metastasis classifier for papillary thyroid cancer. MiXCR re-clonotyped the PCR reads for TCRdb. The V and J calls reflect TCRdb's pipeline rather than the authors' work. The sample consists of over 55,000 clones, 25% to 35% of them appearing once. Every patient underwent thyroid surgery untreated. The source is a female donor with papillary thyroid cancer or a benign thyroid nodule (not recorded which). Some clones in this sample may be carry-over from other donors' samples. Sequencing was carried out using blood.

CDR3 sequence (DNA): TGTGCCAGCAGCGTCTCCGGGACAGGGTGGAATGAGCAGTTCTTC. Protein: CASSVSGTGWNEQFF. The rearrangement uses TRBV9 and TRBJ2-1, with 9 bases matching TRBD1. With 2 bases clipped from V and 7 bases from J, the junction kept 7 bases outside the gene matches. In germline, CDR1 is SGDLS, CDR2 YYNGEE. This CDR3 contains 15 residues. The whole variable domain, remainder taken from reference TRBV9 and TRBJ2-1, is DSGVTQTPKHLITATGQRVTLRCSPRSGDLSVYWYQQSLDQGLQFLIQYYNGEERAKGNILERFSAQQFPDLHSELNLSSLELGDSALYFCASSVSGTGWNEQFFGPGTRLTVL.